Each of the 18 T cell receptor beta chains below was sequenced from the same sample in a study of blood T cell repertoires in COVID-19. The protocol was immunoSEQ multiplex PCR, while the TCRdb copy is restricted to in-frame clones and leaves out a portion. The sample has roughly 150,000 clones, roughly 80% seen once. Sample: peripheral blood. The receptors originated from a man aged 60 to 69 with acute or convalescent COVID-19.

The chain combines TRBV6-2 or TRBV6-3 with TRBJ2-1; TRBD1 matches 11 bases. Per the germline V gene, CDR1 is MNHEY and CDR2 is SVGEGT. Unmatched junction bases numbered 7, after V lost 5 bases and J lost 4 bases. The length of the CDR3 is 16 residues. The CDR3 protein is CASSPIRDRGYNEQFF. Written as DNA, the CDR3 is TGTGCCAGCAGTCCGATCCGGGACAGGGGGTACAATGAGCAGTTCTTC.

The rearrangement uses TRBV30 and TRBJ2-3, with D maybe TRBD2 (5 bases). The CDR3 extends over 16 amino acids. V was pared by 2 bases and J by 6 bases, with 21 bases between. Germline CDR1 GTSNPN, CDR2 SVGIG (reference sequence). CDR3 in DNA: TGTGCCTGGAGTACGGGAAGGATGGGGATGGTGGATACGCAGTATTTT. Translated: CAWSTGRMGMVDTQYF. The variable domain in full, completed from reference TRBV30 and TRBJ2-3, reads SQTIHQWPATLVQPVGSPLSLECTVEGTSNPNLYWYRQAAGRGLQLLFYSVGIGQISSEVPQNLSASRPQDRQFILSSKKLLLSDSGFYLCAWSTGRMGMVDTQYFGPGTRLTVL.

V usage is TRBV24-1 and J usage is TRBJ2-2, with D maybe TRBD1 (5 bases). CDR1 and CDR2 from the germline V gene are KGHDR and SFDVKD. The CDR3 has 14 residues. V lost 5 bases and J 4 bases, leaving 10 bases between the germline ends. In DNA, the CDR3 is TGTGCCACCAGTGGCCCGACAGTCACCGGGGAGCTGTTTTTT. It encodes CATSGPTVTGELFF.

The J gene is TRBJ1-1, the V gene TRBV19, with 7 bases fitting TRBD1. Trimming took 0 bases from V and 5 from J; bases not matched to a gene: 3. This CDR3 is built from 14 residues. From germline, CDR1 is LNHDA and CDR2 SQIVND (reference sequence). CDR3 residues: CASSIEGGQTEAFF. Written as DNA, the CDR3 is TGTGCCAGTAGTATAGAAGGGGGCCAAACTGAAGCTTTCTTT.

The gene calls are TRBV5-6 and TRBJ2-1; D is ambiguous. Trimming stripped 1 base from V and 9 bases from J, with 5 bases between. Germline V gives CDR1 SGHDT, CDR2 YYEEEE. CDR3 length equals 11 residues. The CDR3: CASSLSVEQFF. CDR3 coding DNA: TGTGCCAGCAGCTTGTCGGTTGAGCAGTTCTTC. The full variable domain, completed using reference TRBV5-6 and TRBJ2-1, is DAGVTQSPTHLIKTRGQQVTLRCSPKSGHDTVSWYQQALGQGPQFIFQYYEEEERQRGNFPDRFSGHQFPNYSSELNVNALLLGDSALYLCASSLSVEQFFGPGTRLTVL.

The chain links TRBV10-3 to TRBJ1-1, with 8 positions matching TRBD1. Germline V lookup: CDR1 ENHRY, CDR2 SYGVKD. There are 15 residues in the CDR3. J gave up 7 bases and V 2 bases, and 9 bases lay outside the gene matches. The CDR3 region has the DNA TGTGCCATCAGTGAGGCTGCAGGGGGCTCTATTGAAGCTTTCTTT. Amino acid sequence: CAISEAAGGSIEAFF.

This clone occurred a few times. The chain links TRBV30 to TRBJ1-3; TRBD1 matches at 7 bases. This CDR3 region has 13 residues. V trimming: 2 bases; J trimming: 9 bases; junction bases outside the gene matches: 7. Germline lookup yields CDR1 GTSNPN and CDR2 SVGIG (reference sequence). CDR3 residues: CAWSTPGGITIYF. CDR3 DNA sequence: TGTGCCTGGAGTACCCCAGGGGGTATCACCATATATTTT.

The V and J genes are TRBV5-1 and TRBJ2-3; D gene unclear. Germline V CDR1 and CDR2: SGHRS, YFSETQ. Trimming left V 1 base short and J 1 base short, with 4 bases between. CDR3 length: 13 amino acids. CDR3: CASSLSRTDTQYF. CDR3 coding DNA: TGCGCCAGCAGCTTGAGCCGCACAGATACGCAGTATTTT.

The chain has TRBV11-2 and TRBJ2-7; D is undetermined. Per the germline V gene, CDR1 is SGHAT and CDR2 is FQNNGV. V was shortened by 2 bases and J by 6 bases, with 11 bases between the two germline ends. The length of the CDR3 is 13 residues. The CDR3 loop reads CASSLSTRSEQYF. The CDR3 DNA reads as TGTGCCAGCAGCTTATCCACACGAAGCGAGCAGTACTTC.

This clone was observed once. The V and J genes are TRBV11-2 and TRBJ2-2; 7 bases match TRBD2. J gave up 7 bases and V 0 bases, and 14 bases lay outside the gene matches. CDR1 and CDR2 from the germline V gene are SGHAT and FQNNGV. There are 18 residues in the CDR3. The CDR3 sequence is CASSLEGEGRPGRGELFF. The CDR3 DNA reads TGTGCCAGCAGCTTAGAGGGGGAGGGGAGGCCGGGCCGCGGGGAGCTGTTTTTT.

The chain employs TRBV6-2 or TRBV6-3 and TRBJ2-1, with D possibly TRBD1 on 5 matching bases. V gave up 4 bases and J gave up 4 bases, with 8 bases separating them. The CDR3 covers 13 residues. The germline V gene encodes CDR1 MNHEY and CDR2 SVGEGT. CDR3 residues: CASSWQGYNEQFF. The CDR3 bases are TGTGCCAGCAGTTGGCAGGGATACAATGAGCAGTTCTTC.

This clone showed up just a few times. The chain combines TRBV28 with TRBJ1-5; tentative D call: TRBD1 (6 bases). CDR1 is MDHEN, CDR2 SYDVKM, per germline. The CDR3 extends over 13 amino acids. Trimming stripped 1 base from V and 14 bases from J, with 15 bases between. The CDR3 region has the DNA TGTGCCAGCAGTTTATCTTCCCAGGGGCTAGAGCATTTT. Translating it yields CASSLSSQGLEHF.

V and J are TRBV7-2 and TRBJ2-7, with 8 bases lining up with TRBD1. CDR1 SGHTA and CDR2 FQGNSA come from the germline V gene. CDR3 length: 13 residues. With V trimmed by 4 bases and J by 5 bases, 4 bases remained unmatched. In DNA, the CDR3 is TGTGCCAGCAGCTACGGACAGGGCAACGAGCAGTACTTC. Translating it yields CASSYGQGNEQYF.

This chain joins TRBV2 and TRBJ1-2; D possibly corresponds to TRBD1 (5 bases). The V gene lost 9 bases and the J gene lost 10 bases, with 21 bases spanning the gap. In germline, CDR1 is SNHLY, CDR2 FYNNEI. This CDR3 has 13 residues. In DNA, the CDR3 is TGTGCCAGTACGGCCCGGAGGGGAGATCCCTACACCTTC. It is translated as CASTARRGDPYTF.

V gene TRBV10-3 combines with J gene TRBJ1-3; D is perhaps TRBD1 (5 bases). Germline values: CDR1 ENHRY, CDR2 SYGVKD. The CDR3 covers 15 residues. Trimming stripped 0 bases from V and 0 bases from J, with 6 bases between. The CDR3 reads CAISESGGSGNTIYF. The CDR3 nucleotides read TGTGCCATCAGTGAGTCGGGGGGCTCTGGAAACACCATATATTTT.

V usage is TRBV3-1 (or the pseudogene TRBV3-2) and J usage is TRBJ1-1, with 10 positions matching TRBD1. The CDR3 totals 15 residues. V lost 0 bases, J lost 3 bases, and 1 base stayed unmatched. Looked up from germline, CDR1 is LGHDT and CDR2 is YNNKEL (reference sequence). Here the CDR3 reads CASSQDGTGDTEAFF. Here the CDR3 DNA reads TGTGCCAGCAGCCAAGATGGGACAGGGGACACTGAAGCTTTCTTT.

The chain joins TRBV10-3 to TRBJ2-4; 10 nucleotides line up with TRBD1. Germline V gene lookup returns CDR1 ENHRY and CDR2 SYGVKD. The CDR3 is 14 residues long. Losses at the gene ends were 6 bases for V and 9 bases for J; bases not matched to a gene: 8. For the CDR3, the DNA is TGTGCCATCAGGACCGGGACAGGGGACGGCATTCAGTACTTC. Its protein is CAIRTGTGDGIQYF.

The sample holds one count of this clone. The J gene is TRBJ1-6, the V gene TRBV5-1; possible D gene TRBD1, 6 bases. This CDR3 has 15 residues. CDR1 SGHRS and CDR2 YFSETQ come from the germline V gene. V lost 2 bases and J 11 bases, leaving 17 bases between the germline ends. The CDR3 sequence: CASSFGQKERAPLHF. In nucleotides, the CDR3 is TGCGCCAGCAGCTTCGGACAGAAGGAGAGGGCACCCCTCCACTTT.